One sample yielded the 22 T cell receptor beta chains listed below, sequenced in a study of blood T cell repertoires in COVID-19. Sequencing was performed with immunoSEQ multiplex PCR; in TCRdb, only in-frame clones are kept and a portion is missing. Of 170,000 or so clones listed, roughly 87% are singletons. Material: PBMCs or T cells enriched from blood (not recorded which). These receptors came from a woman aged 50 to 60 who had recovered from COVID-19.

The chain is built from TRBV7-6 and TRBJ2-2; TRBD1 matches 8 bases. This CDR3 spans 16 amino acids. V trimming: 4 bases; J trimming: 4 bases; junction bases outside the gene matches: 8. Germline CDR1 reads SGHVS; CDR2 reads FNYEAQ. In nucleotides, the CDR3 is TGTGCCAGCAGCTCCCAGGGGGCTGGGGTCACCGGGGAGCTGTTTTTT. Its translation: CASSSQGAGVTGELFF.

This sequence joins TRBV5-1 and TRBJ2-3; D not certain. The CDR3 is made up of 13 amino acids. CDR1 is SGHRS and CDR2 is YFSETQ in the germline V gene. V was pared by 3 bases and J by 1 base, with 6 bases between. In DNA form, the CDR3 reads TGCGCCAGCAGCTCAATAGGCACAGATACGCAGTATTTT. Protein product: CASSSIGTDTQYF.

Turning to this clone: The sample contains more than one DNA sequence encoding this CDR3. V usage is TRBV19 and J usage is TRBJ2-1; D unresolved. The CDR3 runs to 13 residues. Trimming took off 1 base at V and 7 bases at J, with 8 bases between the two ends. CDR1 and CDR2 (germline): LNHDA, SQIVND (reference sequence). This CDR3 reads CASSIALYNEQFF. DNA of the CDR3: TGTGCCAGTAGTATAGCACTATATAATGAGCAGTTCTTC.

This clone has only one observation. The chain links TRBV4-1 to TRBJ2-7, with TRBD1 matching over 7 bases. CDR3 length: 14 residues. Germline V lookup: CDR1 MGHRA, CDR2 YSYEKL. After removal of 6 bases from V and 4 bases from J, the junction contained 9 bases not matched to a gene. DNA of the CDR3: TGCGCCAGCAGGCTTTTGACAGGGCCTTACGAGCAGTACTTC. It translates to CASRLLTGPYEQYF.

The chain employs TRBV11-3 and TRBJ2-1, with D perhaps matching TRBD2 (6 bases). Germline loops: CDR1 SGHNT, CDR2 YENEEA. This CDR3 has 16 amino acids. The V end was cut by 2 bases, the J end by 3 bases, with 14 bases between. The CDR3 DNA follows: TGTGCCAGCAGCTTAACCCGGACTAAGAACTACAATGAGCAGTTCTTC. It yields the protein CASSLTRTKNYNEQFF.

The chain employs TRBV29-1 and TRBJ1-1; 8 positions agree with TRBD1. The trim removed 4 bases at V and 0 bases at J, leaving 1 base unmatched. This CDR3 region has 13 residues. Per germline, CDR1 SQVTM and CDR2 ANQGSEA. The CDR3 nucleotides are TGCAGCGTTGGGGACAGGTTGAACACTGAAGCTTTCTTT. It encodes CSVGDRLNTEAFF.

The chain joins TRBV19 to TRBJ1-5, with a possible D match to TRBD1 (5 bases). V dropped 1 base and J dropped 3 bases, with 13 bases sitting between them. The germline gives CDR1 LNHDA, CDR2 SQIVND (reference sequence). The CDR3 runs to 16 residues. The CDR3 region is CASSIGSAGPNQPQHF. The CDR3 region has the DNA TGTGCCAGTAGTATAGGTTCAGCAGGGCCCAATCAGCCCCAGCATTTT.

The chain is built from TRBV5-4 and TRBJ1-2; 8 positions agree with TRBD1. Trimming at V came to 3 bases and at J to 1 base, leaving 8 bases not matched to a gene. The CDR3 consists of 16 residues. CDR1 is SGHNT and CDR2 is YYREEE in the germline V gene (reference sequence). The CDR3 is CASSSGQGTYNYGYTF. DNA of the CDR3: TGTGCCAGCAGCTCCGGACAGGGAACATATAACTATGGCTACACCTTC.

The rearrangement joins TRBV29-1 to TRBJ2-5, with D possibly being TRBD2 (5 bases). CDR1 and CDR2 from the germline V gene are SQVTM and ANQGSEA. The CDR3 has 14 amino acids. V lost 0 bases and J 5 bases, leaving 13 bases between the germline ends. The CDR3 nucleotides read TGCAGCGTTGAAGAGGAAACACTAGGGGAGACCCAGTACTTC. Its translation is CSVEEETLGETQYF.

This clone was detected once. This chain uses TRBV6-4 with TRBJ1-1; 7 nucleotides line up with TRBD1. Trimming at V came to 5 bases and at J to 7 bases, leaving 7 bases not matched to a gene. Germline-derived CDR1 and CDR2 are MRHNA and SNTAGT. There are 13 residues in the CDR3. CDR3 in amino acids: CASSKGASDEAFF. CDR3 sequence (DNA): TGTGCCAGCAGTAAGGGGGCTTCGGATGAAGCTTTCTTT.

The V call is TRBV14, the J call TRBJ2-2; D possibly corresponds to TRBD1 (5 bases). The CDR3 sequence is 16 residues long. The V gene lost 0 bases and the J gene lost 1 base, with 9 bases spanning the gap. Germline values: CDR1 SGHDN, CDR2 FVKESK. The CDR3 DNA follows: TGTGCCAGCAGCCAAGAGAGTACAGGGAACACCGGGGAGCTGTTTTTT. Translation gives CASSQESTGNTGELFF.

Comment on this clone: Other DNA sequences of this sample code for an identical CDR3. CDR3 bases: TGTGCCACCAGCAGGGACAGGATGAACACTGAAGCTTTCTTT. Translating it yields CATSRDRMNTEAFF. The chain couples TRBV15 to TRBJ1-1; 7 bases line up with TRBD1. V was pared by 3 bases and J by 0 bases, with 1 base of the junction left unmatched. This CDR3 contains 14 residues. Germline V CDR1 and CDR2: LNHNV, YYDKDF (reference sequence).

The chain links TRBV24-1 to TRBJ1-5; the D gene is possibly TRBD1 (5 bases). Looked up from germline, CDR1 is KGHDR and CDR2 is SFDVKD. The CDR3 sequence is 13 residues long. V gave up 5 bases and J gave up 6 bases, with 10 bases separating them. This CDR3 reads CATSGAGFQPQHF. The CDR3 bases are TGTGCCACCAGTGGGGCAGGGTTTCAGCCCCAGCATTTT.

V gene TRBV29-1 combines with J gene TRBJ2-1, with 12 bases aligning to TRBD1. Unmatched junction bases numbered 10, after V lost 6 bases and J lost 10 bases. There are 14 residues in the CDR3. From germline, CDR1 is SQVTM and CDR2 ANQGSEA. The CDR3 here is CSVPWGQGAREQFF. As DNA, the CDR3 is TGCAGCGTCCCCTGGGGACAGGGGGCGCGGGAGCAGTTCTTC.

This chain connects TRBV6-1 to TRBJ2-7, with 9 bases aligning to TRBD2. This CDR3 region has 16 residues. The V and J ends lost 1 base and 2 bases, in that order; junction bases with no gene match: 6. Germline V gene lookup returns CDR1 MNHNS and CDR2 SASEGT. The DNA for the CDR3 is TGTGCCAGCAGTGAAGGGTTAGCGGGAGTGCCCTACGAGCAGTACTTC. It translates to CASSEGLAGVPYEQYF.

The V call is TRBV19, the J call TRBJ1-5; D is unresolved. The V gene's germline CDR1 is LNHDA and CDR2 SQIVND (reference sequence). The germline V and J ends were trimmed by 5 bases and 2 bases, with 7 bases remaining between them. The CDR3 consists of 13 residues. The CDR3 sequence is CASSWSGNQPQHF. The CDR3 DNA reads as TGTGCCAGTAGTTGGTCAGGCAATCAGCCCCAGCATTTT.

The genes are TRBV7-6 and TRBJ2-5; TRBD2 matches at 9 bases. The J segment lost 1 base and the V segment lost 1 base, leaving 10 bases of the junction unmatched. Germline V CDR1 and CDR2: SGHVS, FNYEAQ. This CDR3 comprises 18 residues. The CDR3 region has the DNA TGTGCCAGCAGCTTAGTGGAGTGGGGCGGGAGGGCCCAAGAGACCCAGTACTTC. Its protein is CASSLVEWGGRAQETQYF.

The V call is TRBV19, the J call TRBJ1-2; D is unresolved. Trimming removed 5 bases from V and 4 bases from J, with 20 bases in between. The CDR3 has 16 residues. CDR1 LNHDA and CDR2 SQIVND come from the germline V gene (reference sequence). CDR3 protein: CASSGVVSGGSYGYTF. The CDR3 DNA sequence: TGTGCCAGTAGTGGGGTGGTGAGCGGCGGTAGCTATGGCTACACCTTC.

V gene TRBV5-1 combines with J gene TRBJ2-2; TRBD1 agrees at 9 bases. J gave up 8 bases and V 4 bases, and 3 bases lay outside the gene matches. The germline V gene encodes CDR1 SGHRS and CDR2 YFSETQ. CDR3 length: 13 residues. CDR3 amino acids: CASSPQGAGELFF. Here the CDR3 DNA reads TGCGCCAGCAGCCCACAGGGGGCTGGGGAGCTGTTTTTT.

This chain uses TRBV11-2 with TRBJ1-2, with 10 bases that match TRBD1. The germline gives CDR1 SGHAT, CDR2 FQNNGV. Trimming removed 10 bases from V and 8 bases from J; junction bases left unmatched: 10. This CDR3 comprises 13 residues. Here the CDR3 reads CATSRDRGRGYTF. CDR3 nucleotide sequence: TGTGCCACCTCCCGGGACAGGGGACGAGGCTACACCTTC.

The rearrangement joins TRBV10-2 to TRBJ2-7; 10 bases match TRBD2. Germline assignment: CDR1 WSHSY and CDR2 SAAADI. The J segment lost 3 bases and the V segment lost 4 bases, leaving 3 bases of the junction unmatched. The CDR3 has 14 residues. CDR3 amino acids: CASSGLAGFYEQYF. In DNA, the CDR3 is TGCGCCAGCAGTGGACTAGCGGGTTTCTACGAGCAGTACTTC.

J is TRBJ1-1 and V is TRBV7-9; 8 nucleotides match TRBD1. CDR1 and CDR2 from the germline V gene are SEHNR and FQNEAQ (reference sequence). After removal of 4 bases from V and 3 bases from J, the junction contained 7 bases not matched to a gene. This CDR3 comprises 15 residues. CDR3 nucleotide sequence: TGTGCCAGCAGCTCGCAGGGGGCTTGGGACACTGAAGCTTTCTTT. Its protein product is CASSSQGAWDTEAFF.